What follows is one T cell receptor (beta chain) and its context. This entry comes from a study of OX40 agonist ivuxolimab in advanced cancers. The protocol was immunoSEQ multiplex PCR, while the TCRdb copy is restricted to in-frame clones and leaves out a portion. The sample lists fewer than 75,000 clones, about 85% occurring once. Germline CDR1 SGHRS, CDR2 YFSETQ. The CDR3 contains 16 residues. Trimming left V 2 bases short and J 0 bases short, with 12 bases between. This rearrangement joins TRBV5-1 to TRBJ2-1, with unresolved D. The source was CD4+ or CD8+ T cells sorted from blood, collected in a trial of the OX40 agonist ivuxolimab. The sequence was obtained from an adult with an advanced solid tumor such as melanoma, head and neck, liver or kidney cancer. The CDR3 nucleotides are TGCGCCAGCAGCTTCCGAACCGCGAGCTCCTACAATGAGCAGTTCTTC. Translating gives CASSFRTASSYNEQFF.